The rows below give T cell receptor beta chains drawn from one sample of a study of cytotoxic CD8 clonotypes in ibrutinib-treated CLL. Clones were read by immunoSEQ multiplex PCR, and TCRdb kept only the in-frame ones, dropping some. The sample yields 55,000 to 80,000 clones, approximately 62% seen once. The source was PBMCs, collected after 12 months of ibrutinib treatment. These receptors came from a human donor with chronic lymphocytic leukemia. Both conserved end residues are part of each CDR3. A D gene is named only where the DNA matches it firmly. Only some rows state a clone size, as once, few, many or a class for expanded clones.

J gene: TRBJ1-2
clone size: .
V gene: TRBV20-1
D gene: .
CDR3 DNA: TGCAGTGCTAACCCTTTGGACCCCTCCTTC
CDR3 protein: CSANPLDPSF

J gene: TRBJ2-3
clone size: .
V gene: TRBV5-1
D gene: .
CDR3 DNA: TGCGCCAGCAGCTTGGCCTTTCCCTCAGATACGCAGTATTTT
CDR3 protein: CASSLAFPSDTQYF

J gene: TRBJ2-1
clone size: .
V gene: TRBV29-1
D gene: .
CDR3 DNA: TGCAGCGTTGCTATAGCGGACAATGAGCAGTTCTTC
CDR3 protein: CSVAIADNEQFF

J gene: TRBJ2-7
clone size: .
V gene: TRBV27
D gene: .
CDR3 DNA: TGTGCCAGCCGGAGCGGTGGTGAGCAGTACTTC
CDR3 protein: CASRSGGEQYF

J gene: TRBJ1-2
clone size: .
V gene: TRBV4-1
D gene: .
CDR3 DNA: TGCGCCAGCAGCCAAGACCGGGATGCGGGGGGCGTTGGCTACACCTTC
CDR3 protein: CASSQDRDAGGVGYTF

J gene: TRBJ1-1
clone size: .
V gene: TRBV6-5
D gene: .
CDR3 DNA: TGTGCCAGTATAACAGGGTCTGGCACTGAAGCTTTCTTT
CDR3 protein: CASITGSGTEAFF

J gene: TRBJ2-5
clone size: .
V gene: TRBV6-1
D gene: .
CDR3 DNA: TGTGCCAGCAGTGAAGTGGAGACCCAGTACTTC
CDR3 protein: CASSEVETQYF

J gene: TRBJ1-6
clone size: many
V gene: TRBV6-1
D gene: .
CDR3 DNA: TGTGCCGGACAGACAGGCTCCTATAATTCACCCCTCCACTTT
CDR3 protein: CAGQTGSYNSPLHF

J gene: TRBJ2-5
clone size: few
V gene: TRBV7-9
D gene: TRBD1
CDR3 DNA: TGTGCCAGCAGCTTCGGGTCCACAGGGGTAGGGCGAGAGACCCAGTACTTC
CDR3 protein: CASSFGSTGVGRETQYF

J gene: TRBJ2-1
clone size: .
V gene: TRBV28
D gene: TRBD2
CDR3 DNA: TGTGCCAGCAGTTTACTAGCGGGGGGGCTTGAGCAGTTCTTC
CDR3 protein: CASSLLAGGLEQFF

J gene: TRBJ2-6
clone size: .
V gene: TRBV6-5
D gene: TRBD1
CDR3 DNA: TGTGCCAGCAGTAGGGGGCGAGGGGCCAACGTCCTGACTTTC
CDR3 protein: CASSRGRGANVLTF

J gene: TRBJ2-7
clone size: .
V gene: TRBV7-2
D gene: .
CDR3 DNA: TGTGCCAGCAGCGCGTACAGGGACGAGCAGTACTTC
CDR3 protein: CASSAYRDEQYF

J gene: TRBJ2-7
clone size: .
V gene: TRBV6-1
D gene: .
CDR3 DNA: TGTGCCAGCACTAGGGGTCTAAACTCCTACGAGCAGTACTTC
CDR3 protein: CASTRGLNSYEQYF

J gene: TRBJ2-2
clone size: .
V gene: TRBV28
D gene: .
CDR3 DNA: TGTGCCAGCAAGGGCTTTTCCACGAACACCGGGGAGCTGTTTTTT
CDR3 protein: CASKGFSTNTGELFF

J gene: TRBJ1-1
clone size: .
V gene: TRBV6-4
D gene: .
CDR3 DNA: TGTGCCAGCAGTGACGGTAGGGCTGAAGCTTTCTTT
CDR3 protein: CASSDGRAEAFF

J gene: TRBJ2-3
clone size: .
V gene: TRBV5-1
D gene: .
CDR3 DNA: TGCGCCAGCAGCTTGGCCTACGGGGGCGTCGGCACAGATACGCAGTATTTT
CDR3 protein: CASSLAYGGVGTDTQYF

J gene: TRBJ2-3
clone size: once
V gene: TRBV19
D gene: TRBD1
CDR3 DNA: TGTGCCAGTAGTACAGGACAGGGAGACACAGATACGCAGTATTTT
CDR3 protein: CASSTGQGDTDTQYF

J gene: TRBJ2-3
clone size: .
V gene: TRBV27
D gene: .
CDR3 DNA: TGTGCCAGCAGTTTGAGGACCACAGATACGCAGTATTTT
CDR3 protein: CASSLRTTDTQYF

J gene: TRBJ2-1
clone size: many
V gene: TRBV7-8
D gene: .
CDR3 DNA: TGTGCCAGCAGGACCGGGGTGTACAATGAGCAGTTCTTC
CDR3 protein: CASRTGVYNEQFF

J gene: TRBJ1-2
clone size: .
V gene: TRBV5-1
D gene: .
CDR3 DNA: TGCGCCAGCAGGGTTGATGGGCCATTTGGCTACACCTTC
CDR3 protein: CASRVDGPFGYTF

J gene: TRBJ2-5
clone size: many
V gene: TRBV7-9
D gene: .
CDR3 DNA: TGTGCCAGCAGCTTAGCGGGCAGGGATAGGGAGACCCAGTACTTC
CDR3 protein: CASSLAGRDRETQYF

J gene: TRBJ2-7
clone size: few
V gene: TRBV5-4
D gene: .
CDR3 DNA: TGTGCCAGCAGCTTCCGGGACATGGGCTACGAGCAGTACTTC
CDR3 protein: CASSFRDMGYEQYF

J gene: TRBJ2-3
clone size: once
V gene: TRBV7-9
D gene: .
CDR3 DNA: TGTGCCAGCAGCTTAGAAACGGGGAGCACAGATACGCAGTATTTT
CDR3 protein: CASSLETGSTDTQYF

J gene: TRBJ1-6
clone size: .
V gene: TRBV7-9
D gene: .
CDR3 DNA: TGTGCCGTACACAGGTTGGCGCTCCTCTATAATTCACCCCTCCACTTT
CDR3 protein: CAVHRLALLYNSPLHF

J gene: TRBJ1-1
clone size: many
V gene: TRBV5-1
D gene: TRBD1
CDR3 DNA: TGCGCCAGCAACCTGGGCAGGGGGCCGACTGAAGCTTTCTTT
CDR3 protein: CASNLGRGPTEAFF

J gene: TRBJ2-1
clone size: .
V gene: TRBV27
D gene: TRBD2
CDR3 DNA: TGTGCCAGCAGCAAAGCGGGACGGGCCTACAATGAGCAGTTCTTC
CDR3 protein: CASSKAGRAYNEQFF

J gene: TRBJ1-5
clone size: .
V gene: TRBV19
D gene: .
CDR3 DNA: TGTGCCAGTAGTATTCAGGCGGGTCTTGTAAATCAGCCCCAGCATTTT
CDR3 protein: CASSIQAGLVNQPQHF

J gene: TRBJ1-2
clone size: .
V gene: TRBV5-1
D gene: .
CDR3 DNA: TGCGCCAGCAGCCCCGATGGGGGGCGGGGTGGCTACACCTTC
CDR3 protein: CASSPDGGRGGYTF

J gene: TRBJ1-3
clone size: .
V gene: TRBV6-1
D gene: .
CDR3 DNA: TGTGCCACTACGAAGCGCCTCGACTCTGGAAACACCATATATTTT
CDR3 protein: CATTKRLDSGNTIYF

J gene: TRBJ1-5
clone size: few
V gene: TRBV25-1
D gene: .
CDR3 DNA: TGTGCCAGCAGTGAATATGGTGGGAATCAGCCCCAGCATTTT
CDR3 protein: CASSEYGGNQPQHF

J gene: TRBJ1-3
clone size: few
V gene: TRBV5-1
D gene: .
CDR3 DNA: TGCGCCAGCAGCTCCCAAGGGGACCCAGGACGCTCTGGAAACACCATATATTTT
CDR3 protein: CASSSQGDPGRSGNTIYF

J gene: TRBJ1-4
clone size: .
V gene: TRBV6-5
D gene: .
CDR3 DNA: TGTGCCAGCAGTGACGCCTCCAATGAAAAACTGTTTTTT
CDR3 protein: CASSDASNEKLFF

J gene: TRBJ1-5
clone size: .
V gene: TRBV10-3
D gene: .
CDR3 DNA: TGTGCCATCAGTGAGTCTGGGCTAGGTAATCAGCCCCAGCATTTT
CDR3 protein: CAISESGLGNQPQHF

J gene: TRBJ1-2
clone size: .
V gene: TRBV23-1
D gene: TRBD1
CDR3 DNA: TGCGCCAGCAGTCAATCGAGGGACAGAGCTAACTATGGCTACACCTTC
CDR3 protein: CASSQSRDRANYGYTF

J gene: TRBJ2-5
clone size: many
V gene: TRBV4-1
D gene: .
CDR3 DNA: TGCGCCAGCAGCCCAGAACAAGAGACCCAGTACTTC
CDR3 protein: CASSPEQETQYF

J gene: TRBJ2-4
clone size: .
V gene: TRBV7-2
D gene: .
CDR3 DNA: TGTGCCAGCAGCCCACAGGGATACGTAAAGTACTTC
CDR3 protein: CASSPQGYVKYF

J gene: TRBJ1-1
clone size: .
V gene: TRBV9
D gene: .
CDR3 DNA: TGTGCCAGCAGCTTTAACTTGAACACTGAAGCTTTCTTT
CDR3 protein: CASSFNLNTEAFF

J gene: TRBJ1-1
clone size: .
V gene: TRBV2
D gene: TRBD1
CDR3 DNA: TGTGCCAGCAGTTACTCGGGACAGCTGGACCGCACTGAAGCTTTCTTT
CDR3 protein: CASSYSGQLDRTEAFF

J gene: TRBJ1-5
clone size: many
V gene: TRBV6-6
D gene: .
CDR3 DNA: TGTGCCAGCAGTTACTCAGGGGCCAATCAGCCCCAGCATTTT
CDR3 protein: CASSYSGANQPQHF

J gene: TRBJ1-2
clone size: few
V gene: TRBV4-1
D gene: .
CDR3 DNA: TGCGCCAGCAGCTCCGCAACGGGGACTAGTGGCTACACCTTC
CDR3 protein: CASSSATGTSGYTF

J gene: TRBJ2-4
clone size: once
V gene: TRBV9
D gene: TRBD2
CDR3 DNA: TGTGCCAGCAGCAAAAGCGGGGGACTAGCCAAAAACATTCAGTACTTC
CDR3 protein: CASSKSGGLAKNIQYF

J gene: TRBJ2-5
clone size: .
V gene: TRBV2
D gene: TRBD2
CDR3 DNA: TGTGCCAGCAGTACTAGCGGGGGGGCCTGGGAGACCCAGTACTTC
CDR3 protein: CASSTSGGAWETQYF

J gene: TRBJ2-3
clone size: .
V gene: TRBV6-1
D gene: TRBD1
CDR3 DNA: TGTGCCAGCAGCCCACAGACAGGGGGCACAGATACGCAGTATTTT
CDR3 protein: CASSPQTGGTDTQYF

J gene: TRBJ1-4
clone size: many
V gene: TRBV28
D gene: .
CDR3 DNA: TGTGCCAGCAGTCATTCCATCACTAATGAAAAACTGTTTTTT
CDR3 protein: CASSHSITNEKLFF

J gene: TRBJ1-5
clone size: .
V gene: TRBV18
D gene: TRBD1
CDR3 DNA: TGTGCCAGCTCACCACCGGACAGGGCTGGCCAGCCCCAGCATTTT
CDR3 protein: CASSPPDRAGQPQHF

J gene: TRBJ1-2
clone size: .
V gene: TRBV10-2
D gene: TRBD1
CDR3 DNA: TGCGCCAGCAAGGACAGGGAACGGGCTGGCTACACCTTC
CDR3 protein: CASKDRERAGYTF

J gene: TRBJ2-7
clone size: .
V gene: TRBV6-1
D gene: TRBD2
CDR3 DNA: TGTGCCAGCAGTGACGGGACTAGCGGGCGTTACGAGCAGTACTTC
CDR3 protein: CASSDGTSGRYEQYF

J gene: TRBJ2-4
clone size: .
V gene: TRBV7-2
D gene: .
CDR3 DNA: TGTGCCAGCAGCTCCGGGGGGCCTTTAGCCAAAAACATTCAGTACTTC
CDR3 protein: CASSSGGPLAKNIQYF

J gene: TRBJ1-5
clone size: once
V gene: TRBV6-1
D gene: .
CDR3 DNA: TGTGCCAGCAGTGAGCAAAGGGGTAATCAGCCCCAGCATTTT
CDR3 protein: CASSEQRGNQPQHF

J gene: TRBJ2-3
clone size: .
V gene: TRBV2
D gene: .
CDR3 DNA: TGTGCCAGCAGTGAGGGTCTGTCAGATACGCAGTATTTT
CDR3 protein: CASSEGLSDTQYF